Listed here are 18 T cell receptor beta chains from one sample, sequenced in a study of blood T cell repertoires in COVID-19. Assay: immunoSEQ multiplex PCR; the TCRdb copy retains only in-frame clones and omits some. The sample has 120,000 or so clones, approximately 81% seen once; the top ten hold around a third. Sequencing used peripheral blood. Receptor source: a man in his forties with active or convalescent COVID-19.

This clone came up a few times. The J gene is TRBJ1-1, the V gene TRBV12-3 or TRBV12-4; D might be TRBD1 (5 bases). V lost 2 bases, J lost 6 bases, and 10 bases lay in between. This CDR3 is built from 13 residues. CDR3 in amino acids: CASSLRWGAEAFF. The CDR3 region has the DNA TGTGCCAGCAGTTTAAGATGGGGGGCTGAAGCTTTCTTT.

V gene TRBV6-5 combines with J gene TRBJ1-1; D ambiguous. Trimming shortened V by 7 bases and J by 0 bases, and 9 bases separated the two germline ends. The germline V gene encodes CDR1 MNHEY and CDR2 SVGAGI. The CDR3 is 13 amino acids. CDR3 in DNA: TGTGCCAGCATGTCCCGGTTGAACACTGAAGCTTTCTTT. It specifies CASMSRLNTEAFF.

The chain employs TRBV6-5 and TRBJ2-1, with D possibly TRBD2 on 6 matching bases. Germline loops: CDR1 MNHEY, CDR2 SVGAGI. V was trimmed by 8 bases and J by 2 bases, leaving 13 bases between them. This CDR3 is built from 14 residues. The CDR3 DNA reads TGTGCCAGCCGGGACTTTCAAACCTACAATGAGCAGTTCTTC. It is translated as CASRDFQTYNEQFF.

The V and J genes are TRBV7-6 and TRBJ1-1; the D is unclear. CDR1 SGHVS and CDR2 FNYEAQ come from the germline V gene. Trimming removed 1 base from V and 7 bases from J, with 10 bases in between. This CDR3 region has 13 residues. The CDR3 nucleotides read TGTGCCAGCAGCTTAGGCCGGGGTAGTGAAGCTTTCTTT. Residues: CASSLGRGSEAFF.

The chain couples TRBV7-3 to TRBJ2-1, with TRBD1 as a possible D gene (6 bases). Germline lookup yields CDR1 SGHTA and CDR2 FQGTGA. This CDR3 contains 12 residues. Trimming removed 5 bases at V and 9 bases at J, with 11 bases between. Written as DNA, the CDR3 is TGTGCCAGCAGCGGGGACACTGTTGAGCAGTTCTTC. This gives the protein CASSGDTVEQFF.

The rearrangement uses TRBV4-3 and TRBJ1-3; D unclear. The germline V gene has CDR1 LGHNA and CDR2 YSLEER. Trimming took 3 bases from V and 0 from J, leaving 12 bases between them. The CDR3 loop spans 16 amino acids. The CDR3 nucleotides are TGCGCCAGCAGCCAGAGGAAGTCCAACTCTGGAAACACCATATATTTT. Translation gives CASSQRKSNSGNTIYF.

The chain uses TRBV30 and TRBJ2-3, with a tentative D call TRBD2 (5 bases). The CDR3 spans 17 residues. Germline lookup yields CDR1 GTSNPN and CDR2 SVGIG (reference sequence). Trimming pared 0 bases from V and 0 bases from J, leaving 16 bases between. This CDR3 is CAWSVRRTSTSTDTQYF. CDR3 coding DNA: TGTGCCTGGAGTGTACGGAGGACTTCGACTAGCACAGATACGCAGTATTTT.

The chain joins TRBV21-1 to TRBJ2-3; the table names TRBD2, a call not compared with the DNA. TRBV21-1 is a recognized pseudogene. The CDR3 consists of 15 residues. The CDR3 protein is CASRSSVRSTDTQYF. The DNA of the CDR3 is TGTGCCAGCAGGAGTAGCGTCCGAAGCACAGATACGCAGTATTTT.

The gene calls are TRBV6-1 and TRBJ2-7; D ambiguous. The CDR3 contains 11 residues. The V gene lost 3 bases and the J gene lost 7 bases, with 7 bases spanning the gap. Looked up from germline, CDR1 is MNHNS and CDR2 is SASEGT. The CDR3 DNA reads TGTGCCAGCAGTGAGCGGCCAGAGCAGTACTTC. Residues: CASSERPEQYF.

The CDR3 sequence: CASSQDWARKQETQYF. The CDR3 region has the DNA TGCGCCAGCAGCCAAGACTGGGCCAGGAAACAAGAGACCCAGTACTTC. This chain links TRBV4-1 with TRBJ2-5; D uncertain. V was shortened by 0 bases and J by 2 bases, with 13 bases between the two germline ends. Germline V gives CDR1 MGHRA, CDR2 YSYEKL. The CDR3 is 16 residues long.

The V gene is TRBV6-5, the J gene TRBJ1-1; D unresolved. From germline, CDR1 is MNHEY and CDR2 SVGAGI. Trimming pared 4 bases from V and 7 bases from J, leaving 10 bases between. This CDR3 is built from 12 residues. The CDR3 reads CASSSGVGEAFF. The CDR3 coding sequence is TGTGCCAGCAGTTCCGGGGTTGGTGAAGCTTTCTTT.

The chain carries TRBV5-1 and TRBJ1-1; 7 bases are shared with TRBD1. V trimming: 2 bases; J trimming: 0 bases; junction bases outside the gene matches: 4. The CDR3 length is 15 residues. Germline V gives CDR1 SGHRS, CDR2 YFSETQ. The CDR3: CASSLIQGMNTEAFF. CDR3 nucleotides: TGCGCCAGCAGCTTAATACAGGGGATGAACACTGAAGCTTTCTTT.

The chain recombines TRBV29-1 with TRBJ1-3; D is uncertain. V lost 6 bases to trimming and J lost 0 bases, with 9 bases between them. This CDR3 has 13 residues. The germline V gene has CDR1 SQVTM and CDR2 ANQGSEA. The CDR3 loop reads CSVNSYSGNTIYF. The CDR3 nucleotides are TGCAGCGTCAACAGCTACTCTGGAAACACCATATATTTT.

V is TRBV18 and J is TRBJ1-1, with a weak D call TRBD1 (6 bases). V shed 3 bases and J shed 1 base, with 9 bases lying between them. Looked up from germline, CDR1 is KGHSH and CDR2 is LQKENI. This CDR3 spans 14 amino acids. In DNA, the CDR3 is TGTGCCAGCTCACCTCAGACAGGGAACACTGAAGCTTTCTTT. The encoded protein is CASSPQTGNTEAFF.

This clone was counted a single time. V usage is TRBV27 and J usage is TRBJ2-3; 8 bases align to TRBD2. Germline V lookup: CDR1 MNHEY, CDR2 SMNVEV (reference sequence). V gave up 6 bases and J gave up 5 bases; unmatched junction bases: 16. CDR3 size: 17 residues. CDR3 sequence reads: CASSRRGLAGGRDTQYF. The CDR3 DNA follows: TGTGCCAGCAGCCGCCGTGGGCTGGCGGGAGGAAGAGATACGCAGTATTTT.

This clone was seen a handful of times. V gene TRBV6-1 combines with J gene TRBJ1-5; D is unresolved. Trimming cost V 2 bases and J 2 bases, with 13 bases left between them. There are 16 residues in the CDR3. The germline V gene has CDR1 MNHNS and CDR2 SASEGT. CDR3 nucleotide sequence: TGTGCCAGCAGTGAAATAAGATTTTTAGGCAATCAGCCCCAGCATTTT. Translating gives CASSEIRFLGNQPQHF.

The CDR3 reads CAWSSEVAVTEAFF. The CDR3, as DNA: TGTGCCTGGAGCTCGGAGGTCGCGGTCACTGAAGCTTTCTTT. The chain recombines TRBV30 with TRBJ1-1; D is ambiguous. Trimming stripped 3 bases from V and 4 bases from J, with 15 bases between. The CDR3 covers 14 residues. CDR1 and CDR2 (germline): GTSNPN, SVGIG (reference sequence).

The chain joins TRBV18 to TRBJ2-3, with a tentative D call TRBD1 (5 bases). V dropped 3 bases and J dropped 6 bases, with 13 bases sitting between them. The CDR3 spans 14 residues. In germline, CDR1 is KGHSH, CDR2 LQKENI. The CDR3, as DNA: TGTGCCAGCTCACCGTCCCCCAGGGTGGATACGCAGTATTTT. Translating it yields CASSPSPRVDTQYF.